A single sample is the source of the 9 T cell receptor beta chains below, sequenced in a study of OX40 agonist ivuxolimab in advanced cancers. Generated by immunoSEQ multiplex PCR, the TCRdb table keeps only in-frame clones and is missing some. The sample records tens of thousands of clones, roughly nine tenths being singletons. The source was CD4+ or CD8+ T cells sorted from blood, collected in a trial of the OX40 agonist ivuxolimab. The source of these receptors is an adult with an advanced solid tumor such as melanoma, head and neck, liver or kidney cancer.

DNA of the CDR3: TGTGCCAGAAGTAGGCGGGAGGGCCCAAGCTCCTACAATGAGCAGTTCTTC. Protein sequence: CARSRREGPSSYNEQFF. The chain recombines TRBV5-3 with TRBJ2-1; 9 bases are a match to TRBD2. TRBV5-3 is designated an ORF whose function remains uncertain. This CDR3 region has 17 residues. The junction had 9 bases not matched to a gene; V was cut back by 5 bases and J by 0 bases.

V is TRBV7-2 and J is TRBJ2-1; TRBD2 matches at 9 bases. Germline values: CDR1 SGHTA, CDR2 FQGNSA. J was trimmed by 0 bases and V by 4 bases; bases with no gene match: 4. The length of the CDR3 is 16 residues. The CDR3 sequence is CASSWTSASSYNEQFF. Written as DNA, the CDR3 is TGTGCCAGCAGCTGGACTAGCGCGAGCTCCTACAATGAGCAGTTCTTC.

The CDR3 bases are TGTGCCAGCAGCCCCCAGGGACTAGCCGATGAGCAGTTCTTC. This translates into CASSPQGLADEQFF. V is TRBV9 and J is TRBJ2-1, with 9 bases matching TRBD2. Germline values: CDR1 SGDLS, CDR2 YYNGEE. V shed 4 bases, J shed 8 bases, and the junction held 7 bases outside the gene matches. This CDR3 comprises 14 residues.

J is TRBJ2-3 and V is TRBV6-1; 8 bases agree with TRBD1. CDR1 and CDR2 (germline): MNHNS, SASEGT. CDR3 length equals 14 residues. The trim removed 5 bases at V and 3 bases at J, leaving 4 bases unmatched. The CDR3 region has the DNA TGTGCCAGCAGTTCAGGGGGCCGGACAGATACGCAGTATTTT. It is translated as CASSSGGRTDTQYF.

The V call is TRBV4-3, the J call TRBJ2-6; D is undetermined. CDR1 LGHNA and CDR2 YSLEER come from the germline V gene. The CDR3 covers 16 residues. The V gene lost 0 bases and the J gene lost 0 bases, with 6 bases spanning the gap. CDR3 sequence reads: CASSQEASSGANVLTF. CDR3 in DNA: TGCGCCAGCAGCCAAGAAGCGAGCTCTGGGGCCAACGTCCTGACTTTC.

This clone was picked up one time. The V call is TRBV5-5, the J call TRBJ1-4; 9 bases are shared with TRBD1. The CDR3 spans 15 residues. Germline trimming cut 1 base from V and 7 bases from J; bases unmatched to any gene: 5. Germline CDR1 and CDR2: SGHKS and YYEKEE (reference sequence). This CDR3 reads CASSLWGQGTEKLFF. The DNA of the CDR3 is TGTGCCAGCAGCTTGTGGGGACAGGGAACTGAAAAACTGTTTTTT.

The V call is TRBV30, the J call TRBJ1-4; possible D gene TRBD1, 6 bases. The germline CDR1 and CDR2 sequences are GTSNPN and SVGIG (reference sequence). CDR3 length: 15 residues. V was pared by 0 bases and J by 3 bases, with 11 bases between. The CDR3 DNA sequence: TGTGCCTGGAGTGTGGGCGGACAGCCTAATGAAAAACTGTTTTTT. This codes for CAWSVGGQPNEKLFF.

V is TRBV30 and J is TRBJ1-1; D possibly corresponds to TRBD1 (6 bases). The germline V gene encodes CDR1 GTSNPN and CDR2 SVGIG (reference sequence). V lost 1 base to trimming and J lost 4 bases, with 13 bases between them. This CDR3 comprises 14 residues. CDR3 coding DNA: TGTGCCTGGAGTGGGGGAGGGGGGCCCACTGAAGCTTTCTTT. Its protein is CAWSGGGGPTEAFF. The full variable domain, rest sourced from reference TRBV30 and TRBJ1-1, is SQTIHQWPATLVQPVGSPLSLECTVEGTSNPNLYWYRQAAGRGLQLLFYSVGIGQISSEVPQNLSASRPQDRQFILSSKKLLLSDSGFYLCAWSGGGGPTEAFFGQGTRLTVV.

This sequence joins TRBV4-2 and TRBJ2-1; D ambiguous. The germline V and J ends were trimmed by 0 bases and 4 bases, with 13 bases remaining between them. Germline-derived CDR1 and CDR2 are LGHNA and YNFKEQ. The CDR3 length is 16 residues. The CDR3, as DNA: TGTGCCAGCAGCCAAGATCAGGCCGGGCCTTACAATGAGCAGTTCTTC. This encodes CASSQDQAGPYNEQFF.